These 20 T cell receptor beta chains share one sample of origin, sequenced in a study of blood T cell repertoires in COVID-19. Clones were sequenced by immunoSEQ multiplex PCR, and TCRdb holds only the in-frame ones, with some missing. Of fewer than 300,000 clones listed, approximately 91% were seen once; the top ten hold approximately 8.5%. Input material: peripheral blood. The receptor set was obtained from a man younger than 35 with active or convalescent COVID-19.

This chain connects TRBV7-2 to TRBJ2-4; D is perhaps TRBD2 (6 bases). Trimming took off 7 bases at V and 7 bases at J, with 20 bases between the two ends. CDR1 is SGHTA and CDR2 is FQGNSA in the germline V gene. The CDR3 extends over 15 amino acids. CDR3 amino acids: CASTFGTSGRNIQYF. The CDR3 nucleotides read TGTGCCAGCACCTTCGGGACCTCGGGGAGGAACATTCAGTACTTC.

This chain connects TRBV19 to TRBJ1-2; 8 bases fit TRBD1. CDR3 length: 14 residues. The germline gives CDR1 LNHDA, CDR2 SQIVND (reference sequence). The trim removed 3 bases at V and 6 bases at J, leaving 6 bases unmatched. The CDR3 reads CASSISAGGNGYTF. The CDR3 bases are TGTGCCAGTAGTATCTCAGCAGGGGGCAATGGCTACACCTTC.

V is TRBV12-3 or TRBV12-4 and J is TRBJ1-4; D is uncertain. CDR3 length: 11 residues. The ends were cut back, 4 bases at V and 10 bases at J, with 7 bases in the middle. The CDR3 nucleotides are TGTGCCAGCAGTTCCGCGTTAAAACTGTTTTTT. Translated: CASSSALKLFF.

The chain employs TRBV7-2 and TRBJ1-6; tentatively, D is TRBD1 (6 bases). Per germline, CDR1 SGHTA and CDR2 FQGNSA. The CDR3 loop spans 15 amino acids. Trimming pared 4 bases from V and 5 bases from J, leaving 12 bases between. The CDR3: CASSSSGANNSPLHF. CDR3 in DNA: TGTGCCAGCAGCTCCTCAGGGGCGAATAATTCACCCCTCCACTTT.

The V and J genes are TRBV27 and TRBJ2-7; a possible D gene is TRBD1 (5 bases). With 0 bases removed from V and 2 bases from J, the gap between germline ends came to 5 bases. The CDR3 has 13 amino acids. The germline V gene has CDR1 MNHEY and CDR2 SMNVEV (reference sequence). The CDR3 region has the DNA TGTGCCAGCAGTTTATCCAGGGCCTACGAGCAGTACTTC. It encodes CASSLSRAYEQYF.

This chain links TRBV18 with TRBJ2-7; D perhaps matches TRBD2 (6 bases). V was trimmed by 4 bases and J by 4 bases, leaving 14 bases between them. The CDR3 loop spans 14 amino acids. Germline V gene sequence: CDR1 KGHSH, CDR2 LQKENI. Written as DNA, the CDR3 is TGTGCCAGCTCACTGGGGACTCCCGTTTACGAGCAGTACTTC. Protein sequence: CASSLGTPVYEQYF.

This clone occurred once. This chain links TRBV6-5 with TRBJ1-2; tentative D call: TRBD1 (5 bases). The CDR3 has 16 amino acids. Trimming pared 0 bases from V and 2 bases from J, leaving 13 bases between. Germline V gene sequence: CDR1 MNHEY, CDR2 SVGAGI. This CDR3 is CASSYSRQTTNYGYTF. The CDR3 DNA follows: TGTGCCAGCAGTTACTCGCGACAGACGACGAACTATGGCTACACCTTC.

This clone is a singleton in its sample. The chain combines TRBV6-5 with TRBJ2-7; D remains ambiguous. This CDR3 spans 10 amino acids. Trimming took 7 bases from V and 3 from J, leaving 4 bases between them. Germline V gene data show CDR1 as MNHEY and CDR2 as SVGAGI. CDR3 protein: CASMSYEQYF. CDR3 DNA sequence: TGTGCCAGCATGAGCTACGAGCAGTACTTC.

The V gene is TRBV9, the J gene TRBJ2-1, with TRBD1 matching 9 bases. After removal of 1 base from V and 3 bases from J, the junction contained 2 bases not matched to a gene. The germline gives CDR1 SGDLS, CDR2 YYNGEE. This CDR3 is built from 15 residues. The CDR3 here is CASSVRDRVYNEQFF. In nucleotides, the CDR3 is TGTGCCAGCAGCGTAAGGGACAGGGTCTACAATGAGCAGTTCTTC.

The chain has TRBV14 and TRBJ1-4; perhaps TRBD1 as D (6 bases). The V and J ends lost 0 bases and 8 bases respectively, with 13 bases between them. Per the germline V gene, CDR1 is SGHDN and CDR2 is FVKESK. The CDR3 has 15 amino acids. CDR3 DNA: TGTGCCAGCAGCCAAGATTGGGACACACGGGAAAAACTGTTTTTT. It yields the protein CASSQDWDTREKLFF. The full variable domain, in which reference TRBV14 and TRBJ1-4 provide the parts outside the CDR3, is EAGVTQFPSHSVIEKGQTVTLRCDPISGHDNLYWYRRVMGKEIKFLLHFVKESKQDESGMPNNRFLAERTGGTYSTLKVQPAELEDSGVYFCASSQDWDTREKLFFGSGTQLSVL.

The V and J genes are TRBV2 and TRBJ2-3; the match to TRBD2 covers 9 bases. Germline CDR1 reads SNHLY; CDR2 reads FYNNEI. This CDR3 region has 15 residues. V trimming: 2 bases; J trimming: 3 bases; junction bases outside the gene matches: 3. In nucleotides, the CDR3 is TGTGCCAGCAGTGAATTGCGGGGGGGGACAGATACGCAGTATTTT. Amino acid sequence: CASSELRGGTDTQYF.

CDR3 in amino acids: CASSRMGFSSYEQYF. DNA for the CDR3: TGTGCCAGCAGCAGGATGGGCTTTAGCTCCTACGAGCAGTACTTC. This sequence joins TRBV5-4 and TRBJ2-7; no clear D gene. Germline lookup yields CDR1 SGHNT and CDR2 YYREEE (reference sequence). Deletions cut 4 bases from V and 0 bases from J, with 14 bases between. This CDR3 region has 15 residues.

To note about this clone: Additional DNA sequences in this sample encode the identical CDR3. This rearrangement joins TRBV7-2 to TRBJ2-1; 12 bases match TRBD2. Germline CDR1 SGHTA, CDR2 FQGNSA. The ends lost 2 bases at V and 4 bases at J; junction bases unmatched: 0. This CDR3 is 15 amino acids long. The CDR3 reads CASSLLAGGYNEQFF. The CDR3 DNA sequence: TGTGCCAGCAGCTTACTAGCGGGGGGGTACAATGAGCAGTTCTTC.

This chain links TRBV11-3 with TRBJ2-2; 8 nucleotides agree with TRBD1. The CDR3 consists of 15 residues. Germline V gene lookup returns CDR1 SGHNT and CDR2 YENEEA. The V and J ends lost 5 bases and 4 bases, in that order; junction bases with no gene match: 6. In DNA, the CDR3 is TGTGCCAGCAGCCCCGGACAGGGTTTCACCGGGGAGCTGTTTTTT. It specifies CASSPGQGFTGELFF.

A remark on this clone: Other DNA sequences in the same sample also yield this CDR3. The chain uses TRBV27 and TRBJ2-1; no clear D gene. Germline assignment: CDR1 MNHEY and CDR2 SMNVEV (reference sequence). Trimming left V 2 bases short and J 3 bases short, with 5 bases between. This CDR3 is 13 amino acids long. CDR3 in amino acids: CASSLSIYNEQFF. CDR3 DNA: TGTGCCAGCAGTTTAAGCATCTACAATGAGCAGTTCTTC.

CDR3 in amino acids: CASGPGTGTLYGYTF. The CDR3 nucleotides are TGCGCCAGCGGCCCCGGGACAGGGACCCTCTATGGCTACACCTTC. V gene TRBV5-1 combines with J gene TRBJ1-2, with 9 nucleotides matching TRBD1. This CDR3 comprises 15 residues. V was pared by 7 bases and J by 4 bases, with 11 bases of the junction left unmatched. Germline CDR1 SGHRS, CDR2 YFSETQ. The full variable domain, its missing parts supplied by reference TRBV5-1 and TRBJ1-2, is KAGVTQTPRYLIKTRGQQVTLSCSPISGHRSVSWYQQTPGQGLQFLFEYFSETQRNKGNFPGRFSGRQFSNSRSEMNVSTLELGDSALYLCASGPGTGTLYGYTFGSGTRLTVV.

This chain connects TRBV6-5 to TRBJ2-4; TRBD1 matches 10 bases. The V segment lost 6 bases and the J segment 5 bases; nucleotides outside the gene matches: 7. This CDR3 has 15 amino acids. CDR1 is MNHEY and CDR2 is SVGAGI in the germline V gene. The DNA of the CDR3 is TGTGCCAGCAGGAGACAGGGGGCGGTTGAAAACATTCAGTACTTC. Translation: CASRRQGAVENIQYF.

This rearrangement joins TRBV9 to TRBJ2-2; TRBD2 agrees at 7 bases. Germline lookup yields CDR1 SGDLS and CDR2 YYNGEE. With 4 bases clipped from V and 2 bases from J, the junction kept 8 bases outside the gene matches. This CDR3 spans 16 amino acids. DNA for the CDR3: TGTGCCAGCAGCCCGTGGGGGGGGAGAAACACCGGGGAGCTGTTTTTT. Translating gives CASSPWGGRNTGELFF.

As DNA, the CDR3 is TGTGCCAGCAGTGAATCCCCCGGGGACTACTATAAACTTAACTATGGCTACACCTTC. This codes for CASSESPGDYYKLNYGYTF. This chain links TRBV2 with TRBJ1-2, with a weak D call TRBD1 (5 bases). The V gene's germline CDR1 is SNHLY and CDR2 FYNNEI. The CDR3 spans 19 residues. V lost 2 bases, J lost 1 base, and 23 bases lay in between.

This chain joins TRBV19 and TRBJ1-1; no clear D gene. Trimming left V 7 bases short and J 0 bases short, with 6 bases between. In germline, CDR1 is LNHDA, CDR2 SQIVND (reference sequence). The CDR3 is 12 residues long. For the CDR3, the DNA is TGTGCCAGTAAGAGGGTGAACACTGAAGCTTTCTTT. This encodes CASKRVNTEAFF.